The T cell receptor beta chain described here comes from a study of OX40 agonist ivuxolimab in advanced cancers. CDR1 is MNHEY and CDR2 is SMNVEV in the germline V gene (reference sequence). This CDR3 is built from 17 residues. Trimming at V came to 7 bases and at J to 2 bases, leaving 13 bases not matched to a gene. Comments on this clone: Its antigen is as yet unknown.

TCRdb's table, derived via immunoSEQ multiplex PCR, lists solely in-frame clones and lacks some. The profile shows tens of thousands of clones, approximately 78% of them singletons. Points from the study as a whole: Partial responders at 0.1-3.0 mg/kg had among the lowest clonal expansion. The antigens recognized by the expanded peripheral T cells, that is their antigen specificity, were not determined.

This clonotype was obtained from an adult with an advanced solid tumor such as melanoma, head and neck, liver or kidney cancer. Specimen: CD4+ or CD8+ T cells sorted from blood, collected in a trial of the OX40 agonist ivuxolimab. This chain joins TRBV27 and TRBJ1-1; 10 bases agree with TRBD1. The DNA of the CDR3 is TGTGCCAGCATCCAAGGGCCCGGGACAGGGGTAAACACTGAAGCTTTCTTT. Translating it yields CASIQGPGTGVNTEAFF.